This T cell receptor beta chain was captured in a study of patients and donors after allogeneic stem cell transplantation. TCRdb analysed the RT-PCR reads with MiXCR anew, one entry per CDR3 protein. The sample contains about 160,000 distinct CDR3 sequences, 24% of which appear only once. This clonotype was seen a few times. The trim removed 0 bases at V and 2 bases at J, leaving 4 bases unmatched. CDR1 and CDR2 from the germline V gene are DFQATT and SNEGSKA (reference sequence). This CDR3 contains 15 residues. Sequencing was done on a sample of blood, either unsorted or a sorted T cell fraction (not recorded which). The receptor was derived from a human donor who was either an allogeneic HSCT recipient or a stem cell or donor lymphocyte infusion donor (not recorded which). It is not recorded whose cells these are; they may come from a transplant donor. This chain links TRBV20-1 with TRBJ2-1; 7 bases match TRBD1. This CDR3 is CSAREVRGTYNEQFF. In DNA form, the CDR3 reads TGCAGTGCTAGAGAAGTCAGGGGGACCTACAATGAGCAGTTCTTC.